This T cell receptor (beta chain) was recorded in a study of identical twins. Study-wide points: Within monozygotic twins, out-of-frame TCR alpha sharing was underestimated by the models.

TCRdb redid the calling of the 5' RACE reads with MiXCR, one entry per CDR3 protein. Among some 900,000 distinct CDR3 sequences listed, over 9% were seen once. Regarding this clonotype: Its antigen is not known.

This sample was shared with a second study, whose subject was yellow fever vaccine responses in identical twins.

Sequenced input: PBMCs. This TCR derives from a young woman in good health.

CDR3 coding DNA: TGTGCCAGCAGTTTAGGAGCGGGAGCCACAGATACGCAGTATTTT. Amino acid sequence: CASSLGAGATDTQYF. The rearrangement joins TRBV27 to TRBJ2-3; 8 nucleotides line up with TRBD2. The CDR3 contains 15 residues. Trimming cost V 2 bases and J 2 bases; bases outside gene matches: 3. In germline, CDR1 is MNHEY, CDR2 SMNVEV (reference sequence).